The clone carrying this T cell receptor (beta chain) was found many times. This sample was included in a study of T cells in Graves' hyperthyroidism and ophthalmopathy. The investigators amplified TCR beta CDR3 regions from RNA transcripts. HTBI primers were employed in a first-round RT-PCR of the TCR CDR3. TCRdb called the multiplex PCR reads again in MiXCR, with one record for every CDR3 protein. The sample yields some 500,000 distinct CDR3 sequences, approximately 25% seen once. Germline CDR1 MNHEY, CDR2 SMNVEV (reference sequence). The CDR3 contains 13 residues. The V gene lost 2 bases and the J gene lost 7 bases, with 12 bases spanning the gap.

The chain uses TRBV27 and TRBJ2-7; the D gene is possibly TRBD2 (5 bases). The sequenced sample consisted of blood. This TCR derives from a woman in her thirties with Graves' ophthalmopathy. CDR3 in DNA: TGTGCCAGCAGTTTAGGAGGCCCCGGGGAGCAGTACTTC. This sequence encodes CASSLGGPGEQYF.